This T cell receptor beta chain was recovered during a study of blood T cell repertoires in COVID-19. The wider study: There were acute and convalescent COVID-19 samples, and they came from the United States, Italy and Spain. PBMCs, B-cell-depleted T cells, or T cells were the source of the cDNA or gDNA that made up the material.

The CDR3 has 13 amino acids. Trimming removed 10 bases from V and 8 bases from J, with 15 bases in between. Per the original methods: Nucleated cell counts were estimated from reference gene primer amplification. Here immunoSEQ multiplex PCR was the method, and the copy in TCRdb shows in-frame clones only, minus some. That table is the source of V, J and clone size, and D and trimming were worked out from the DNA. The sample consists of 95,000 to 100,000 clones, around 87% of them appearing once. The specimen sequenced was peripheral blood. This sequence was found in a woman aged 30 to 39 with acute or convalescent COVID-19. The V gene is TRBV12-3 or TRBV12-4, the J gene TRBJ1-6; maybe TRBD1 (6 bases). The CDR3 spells CATAGDTYSPLHF. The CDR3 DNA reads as TGTGCCACCGCAGGGGATACCTATTCACCCCTCCACTTT.